This note documents a single T cell receptor beta chain sequence. The data stem from a study of preoperative IRX-2 immunotherapy in early breast cancer. As to treatment: preoperative locoregional IRX-2 cytokine immunotherapy. Preoperative locoregional IRX-2 cytokine immunotherapy was tested in the phase Ib source study. Assay: immunoSEQ multiplex PCR; the TCRdb copy retains only in-frame clones and omits some. This sample has around 3,700 clones, with nearly 70% found just once. V lost 3 bases, J lost 7 bases, and 15 bases lay in between. CDR1 and CDR2 (germline): SQVTM, ANQGSEA. The CDR3 runs 13 residues.

J is TRBJ1-2 and V is TRBV29-1; possible D gene TRBD1, 6 bases. The receptor comes from a human donor with breast cancer. The source was tumor tissue, collected after IRX-2 immunotherapy. This CDR3 is CSVEGSGAGGYTF. CDR3 coding DNA: TGCAGCGTTGAGGGGTCAGGGGCCGGTGGCTACACCTTC. The variable domain in full, with the rest retrieved from reference TRBV29-1 and TRBJ1-2, is SAVISQKPSRDICQRGTSLTIQCQVDSQVTMMFWYRQQPGQSLTLIATANQGSEATYESGFVIDKFPISRPNLTFSTLTVSNMSPEDSSIYLCSVEGSGAGGYTFGSGTRLTVV.